One sample yielded the 24 T cell receptor beta chains listed below, sequenced in a study of identical twins. MiXCR was run by TCRdb on the 5' RACE reads, yielding one entry per CDR3 protein. This repertoire shows about 520,000 distinct CDR3 sequences, less than 25% found once; its top ten account for about 0.91%. These data were also filed under a second study, of T cells expressing NK-cell markers.

Specimen: CD4+ T cells sorted from blood. The receptor source for this set is a woman aged 18-29 years in good health.

A word on this clonotype: The junction departs from germline at one end; a sequencing error may be responsible. V usage is TRBV29-1 and J usage is TRBJ2-2; D possibly matches TRBD1 or TRBD2 (5 bases each). This CDR3 spans 12 amino acids. Germline V lookup: CDR1 SQVTM, CDR2 ANQGSEA. The CDR3 is CSASWRSGDLFF. CDR3 bases: TGCAGCGCGAGCTGGAGATCCGGGGACCTGTTTTTT.

This clonotype was seen only a few times. The chain has TRBV7-2 and TRBJ2-7; the D is unclear. Germline V lookup: CDR1 SGHTA, CDR2 FQGNSA. There are 16 residues in the CDR3. V dropped 2 bases and J dropped 0 bases, with 14 bases sitting between them. The CDR3 protein is CASSLRAASSSYEQYF. Here the CDR3 DNA reads TGTGCCAGCAGCTTAAGGGCGGCGTCAAGCTCCTACGAGCAGTACTTC.

The J gene is TRBJ2-1, the V gene TRBV19; TRBD2 is a possible D gene (6 bases). CDR1 is LNHDA and CDR2 is SQIVND in the germline V gene (reference sequence). CDR3 length equals 15 residues. V was shortened by 6 bases and J by 1 base, with 13 bases between the two germline ends. CDR3 amino acids: CASSISGNSYNEQFF. The CDR3 coding sequence is TGTGCCAGTAGCATTAGCGGCAATTCCTACAATGAGCAGTTCTTC. The whole variable domain, remainder taken from reference TRBV19 and TRBJ2-1, is DGGITQSPKYLFRKEGQNVTLSCEQNLNHDAMYWYRQDPGQGLRLIYYSQIVNDFQKGDIAEGYSVSREKKESFPLTVTSAQKNPTAFYLCASSISGNSYNEQFFGPGTRLTVL.

A single count supports this clonotype. The V call is TRBV30, the J call TRBJ2-5; 11 bases map to TRBD2. This CDR3 has 18 amino acids. Looked up from germline, CDR1 is GTSNPN and CDR2 is SVGIG (reference sequence). After removal of 2 bases from V and 5 bases from J, the junction contained 16 bases not matched to a gene. The CDR3 region is CAWSPLENSGRGWETQYF. The CDR3 nucleotides read TGTGCCTGGAGTCCGCTAGAAAATAGCGGGAGGGGATGGGAGACCCAGTACTTC.

The V call is TRBV5-1, the J call TRBJ2-2; no definite D call. The length of the CDR3 is 14 residues. With 0 bases removed from V and 2 bases from J, the gap between germline ends came to 5 bases. Germline V gene sequence: CDR1 SGHRS, CDR2 YFSETQ. The CDR3 sequence is CASSLDANTGELFF. CDR3 DNA: TGCGCCAGCAGCTTGGACGCAAACACCGGGGAGCTGTTTTTT.

This clonotype was recorded a few times. The chain recombines TRBV12-3 or TRBV12-4 with TRBJ2-1; 11 bases align to TRBD2. This CDR3 is built from 17 residues. V shed 3 bases, J shed 5 bases, and the junction held 9 bases outside the gene matches. This CDR3 reads CASSLRPMGLADNEQFF. Here the CDR3 DNA reads TGTGCCAGCAGTTTGCGCCCGATGGGACTAGCGGACAATGAGCAGTTCTTC.

J is TRBJ2-3 and V is TRBV12-3 or TRBV12-4, with D tentatively TRBD2 (6 bases). There are 15 residues in the CDR3. The V end was cut by 0 bases, the J end by 3 bases, with 10 bases between. DNA of the CDR3: TGTGCCAGCAGTTTAGCGCTCGGGACTACAGATACGCAGTATTTT. Protein product: CASSLALGTTDTQYF.

This clonotype was found a few times. One end of the junction varies from germline; a read error may be responsible. The V gene is TRBV10-3, the J gene TRBJ1-1; D is ambiguous. This CDR3 has 12 residues. CDR1 and CDR2 from the germline V gene are ENHRY and SYGVKD. This chain's CDR3 is CLSRGTNTEAFF. As DNA, the CDR3 is TGCCTATCACGAGGCACGAACACTGAAGCTTTCTTT.

J is TRBJ1-1 and V is TRBV5-1, with TRBD1 as a possible D gene (5 bases). This CDR3 contains 14 residues. V lost 9 bases and J 4 bases, leaving 19 bases between the germline ends. In germline, CDR1 is SGHRS, CDR2 YFSETQ. The CDR3 nucleotides are TGCGCCACCACCCGCGACAGCACGGGCACTGAAGCTTTCTTT. It encodes CATTRDSTGTEAFF.

The CDR3 DNA follows: TGTGCCGGAAACAATAGCGTCGATTCCTACAATGAGCAGTTCTTC. Encoded protein: CAGNNSVDSYNEQFF. V and J are TRBV6-2 or TRBV6-3 and TRBJ2-1, with D perhaps matching TRBD2 (5 bases). The V gene lost 11 bases and the J gene lost 1 base, with 18 bases spanning the gap. The CDR3 loop spans 15 amino acids. Germline V CDR1 and CDR2: MNHEY, SVGEGT.

The chain employs TRBV5-4 and TRBJ2-1; TRBD2 matches at 10 bases. The CDR3 spans 17 residues. The ends lost 4 bases at V and 3 bases at J; junction bases unmatched: 10. Germline CDR1 is SGHNT and CDR2 is YYREEE (reference sequence). The CDR3 reads CASSPTAGTSVYNEQFF. In DNA, the CDR3 is TGTGCCAGCAGCCCCACTGCCGGGACTAGCGTCTACAATGAGCAGTTCTTC. The whole variable domain, filled in from reference TRBV5-4 and TRBJ2-1, reads ETGVTQSPTHLIKTRGQQVTLRCSSQSGHNTVSWYQQALGQGPQFIFQYYREEENGRGNFPPRFSGLQFPNYSSELNVNALELDDSALYLCASSPTAGTSVYNEQFFGPGTRLTVL.

This clonotype was counted only a few times. V and J are TRBV5-1 and TRBJ2-1, with TRBD2 matching over 8 bases. Germline CDR1 is SGHRS and CDR2 is YFSETQ. This CDR3 region has 16 residues. The V and J ends lost 4 bases and 15 bases, in that order; junction bases with no gene match: 21. CDR3 nucleotides: TGCGCCAGCAGCCTTGTTAGCGCCGGGACTAGTTTATCTTGGTTCTTC. Protein product: CASSLVSAGTSLSWFF.

A few counts support this clonotype. The chain recombines TRBV7-2 with TRBJ1-2; 7 nucleotides align to TRBD1. There are 14 residues in the CDR3. With 0 bases clipped from V and 4 bases from J, the junction kept 2 bases outside the gene matches. Germline V CDR1 and CDR2: SGHTA, FQGNSA. As DNA, the CDR3 is TGTGCCAGCAGCTTAGCGCCAGGGGGCTATGGCTACACCTTC. Amino acids: CASSLAPGGYGYTF.

The rearrangement links TRBV18 to TRBJ2-3, with 8 bases lining up with TRBD1. CDR1 and CDR2 from the germline V gene are KGHSH and LQKENI. CDR3 length: 16 residues. The junction had 3 bases not matched to a gene; V was cut back by 0 bases and J by 1 base. CDR3 loop: CASSPPETGGTDTQYF. CDR3 in DNA: TGTGCCAGCTCACCACCTGAGACAGGGGGCACAGATACGCAGTATTTT.

This clonotype was counted between two and nine times. The chain carries TRBV20-1 and TRBJ2-7, with D possibly being TRBD1 or TRBD2 (5 bases each). This CDR3 is 12 amino acids long. The germline CDR1 and CDR2 sequences are DFQATT and SNEGSKA (reference sequence). With 5 bases removed from V and 0 bases from J, the gap between germline ends came to 8 bases. CDR3 protein: CSAPGASYEQYF. For the CDR3, the DNA is TGCAGTGCTCCCGGGGCCTCCTACGAGCAGTACTTC.

The V call is TRBV2, the J call TRBJ2-2; D gene unclear. The CDR3 loop spans 14 amino acids. V lost 9 bases to trimming and J lost 0 bases, with 11 bases between them. Germline-derived CDR1 and CDR2 are SNHLY and FYNNEI. The CDR3 loop is CARRSQANTGELFF. CDR3 bases: TGTGCCAGACGGAGTCAGGCGAACACCGGGGAGCTGTTTTTT.

V gene TRBV12-3 or TRBV12-4 combines with J gene TRBJ1-1; weak D call: TRBD1 (5 bases). V was pared by 6 bases and J by 1 base, with 15 bases between. The CDR3 runs to 15 residues. The CDR3 sequence: CASRRWGVRNTEAFF. CDR3 DNA: TGTGCCAGCAGACGCTGGGGGGTCAGGAACACTGAAGCTTTCTTT.

The genes are TRBV7-9 and TRBJ2-2; D gene uncertain. The V gene's germline CDR1 is SEHNR and CDR2 FQNEAQ (reference sequence). The CDR3 sequence is 15 residues long. V lost 3 bases and J lost 1, with 9 bases in between. CDR3 amino acids: CASSFQSVNTGELFF. The DNA for the CDR3 is TGTGCCAGCAGCTTCCAATCGGTGAACACCGGGGAGCTGTTTTTT.

This chain uses TRBV7-2 with TRBJ2-7, with 7 bases that match TRBD2. This CDR3 is built from 15 residues. The germline V gene has CDR1 SGHTA and CDR2 FQGNSA. The V gene end was trimmed by 1 base and the J gene end by 0 bases; junction bases not matched to a gene: 3. This chain's CDR3 is CASSLVSGDSYEQYF. CDR3 in DNA: TGTGCCAGCAGCTTAGTGAGCGGGGACTCCTACGAGCAGTACTTC.

This clonotype was counted only a few times. This chain links TRBV5-5 with TRBJ2-4; no firm D call. Germline V gives CDR1 SGHKS, CDR2 YYEKEE (reference sequence). V lost 0 bases and J lost 3, with 13 bases in between. The CDR3 contains 16 residues. The CDR3 protein is CASSLAASQDKNIQYF. The DNA for the CDR3 is TGTGCCAGCAGCTTGGCGGCCAGTCAAGACAAAAACATTCAGTACTTC.

This clonotype appeared a few times. The chain joins TRBV10-3 to TRBJ2-5; D may match TRBD1 or TRBD2 (6 bases each). Germline V gene sequence: CDR1 ENHRY, CDR2 SYGVKD. The CDR3 is made up of 14 amino acids. V dropped 11 bases and J dropped 1 base, with 17 bases sitting between them. CDR3: CAAGGWGAQETQYF. The CDR3 bases are TGTGCCGCCGGGGGCTGGGGGGCCCAAGAGACCCAGTACTTC.

The J gene is TRBJ2-7, the V gene TRBV20-1, with 14 bases identical to TRBD2. The length of the CDR3 is 15 residues. Germline CDR1 DFQATT, CDR2 SNEGSKA (reference sequence). V shed 8 bases and J 4 bases; nucleotides not matched to a gene: 10. For the CDR3, the DNA is TGCAGTCTCGAGGGGACTAGCGGGAGCGCATACGAGCAGTACTTC. It encodes CSLEGTSGSAYEQYF.

This clonotype turned up a few times. The chain links TRBV20-1 to TRBJ2-5; the D gene is possibly TRBD2 (5 bases). The germline CDR1 and CDR2 sequences are DFQATT and SNEGSKA (reference sequence). Trimming took 0 bases from V and 4 from J, leaving 12 bases between them. The CDR3 runs to 14 residues. The CDR3 spells CSARDHYRGETQYF. CDR3 DNA: TGCAGTGCTAGAGATCATTATCGGGGAGAGACCCAGTACTTC.

The chain couples TRBV20-1 to TRBJ2-5, with 9 bases matching TRBD2. The CDR3 runs to 16 residues. CDR1 and CDR2 (germline): DFQATT, SNEGSKA (reference sequence). With 5 bases clipped from V and 1 base from J, the junction kept 11 bases outside the gene matches. CDR3 nucleotides: TGCAGTGCTCCTCCATTAGCGGGGGCCTTCCAAGAGACCCAGTACTTC. Encoded protein: CSAPPLAGAFQETQYF.